Below are 27 T cell receptor beta chains sequenced from a single sample in a study of Ad26.COV2.S vaccination and SARS-CoV-2 variants. Treatment given: roughly 18 received Ad26.COV2.S at low or high dose, single or two shots; about five received placebo; per-sample allocation not given. The investigators took samples on day 63 after the first vaccine or placebo injection. Sequencing was performed with immunoSEQ multiplex PCR; in TCRdb, only in-frame clones are kept and a portion is missing. The data hold 350,000 to 450,000 clones, with 80% to 90% observed a single time. This material consisted of peripheral blood, taken in a trial of Ad26.COV2.S vaccine versus placebo. The receptors were sampled from a person between 18 and 60 years old who received the Ad26.COV2.S COVID-19 vaccine or a placebo.

The chain joins TRBV7-8 to TRBJ2-2; D is undetermined. V lost 4 bases and J 7 bases, leaving 13 bases between the germline ends. Germline-derived CDR1 and CDR2 are SGHVS and FQNEAQ. This CDR3 spans 14 amino acids. CDR3 region: CASSYRATVGELFF. In nucleotides, the CDR3 is TGTGCCAGCAGCTACCGGGCGACGGTCGGGGAGCTGTTTTTT. Full variable domain (outside the CDR3, taken from reference TRBV7-8 and TRBJ2-2): GAGVSQSPRYKVAKRGQDVALRCDPISGHVSLFWYQQALGQGPEFLTYFQNEAQLDKSGLPSDRFFAERPEGSVSTLKIQRTQQEDSAVYLCASSYRATVGELFFGEGSRLTVL.

The gene calls are TRBV7-2 and TRBJ2-5, with D tentatively TRBD2 (5 bases). The CDR3 extends over 12 amino acids. The V gene lost 5 bases and the J gene lost 7 bases, with 11 bases spanning the gap. Germline V lookup: CDR1 SGHTA, CDR2 FQGNSA. The CDR3 nucleotides are TGTGCCAGCAGCCGGGATACGGGGACCCAGTACTTC. Encoded protein: CASSRDTGTQYF.

V and J are TRBV19 and TRBJ2-1, with 10 nucleotides matching TRBD2. V trimming: 3 bases; J trimming: 14 bases; junction bases outside the gene matches: 7. Germline V lookup: CDR1 LNHDA, CDR2 SQIVND (reference sequence). The CDR3 is 13 residues long. The DNA of the CDR3 is TGTGCCAGTAGTATCCAGACTAGCGGGTTGAAGTTCTTC. Translating it yields CASSIQTSGLKFF.

The rearrangement uses TRBV27 and TRBJ1-6; no definite D call. V shed 7 bases and J shed 4 bases, with 14 bases lying between them. Germline V gives CDR1 MNHEY, CDR2 SMNVEV (reference sequence). The length of the CDR3 is 15 residues. The CDR3: CASNFQGGYNSPLHF. CDR3 coding DNA: TGTGCCAGCAACTTCCAAGGAGGGTATAATTCACCCCTCCACTTT.

V gene TRBV5-1 combines with J gene TRBJ1-4; 8 nucleotides line up with TRBD1. J gave up 4 bases and V 5 bases, and 10 bases lay outside the gene matches. Per germline, CDR1 SGHRS and CDR2 YFSETQ. This CDR3 is built from 16 residues. CDR3 coding DNA: TGCGCCAGCAGTTACACAGGACAGGGTAGTAATGAAAAACTGTTTTTT. Residues: CASSYTGQGSNEKLFF.

The CDR3 DNA follows: TGCGCCAGCAGCCAAGATTCCAACTCAGGGGAGTACGAGCAGTACTTC. This sequence encodes CASSQDSNSGEYEQYF. The genes are TRBV4-3 and TRBJ2-7; possibly TRBD1 for D (6 bases). This CDR3 spans 16 amino acids. Trimming took off 0 bases at V and 4 bases at J, with 16 bases between the two ends. Germline lookup yields CDR1 LGHNA and CDR2 YSLEER.

V is TRBV7-9 and J is TRBJ1-5, with D perhaps TRBD1 (5 bases). CDR1 is SEHNR, CDR2 FQNEAQ, per germline (reference sequence). The CDR3 extends over 16 amino acids. Between the trimmed V and J ends, which lost 1 base and 2 bases, there was a span of 12 bases. The CDR3 loop reads CASSLGYGGGNQPQHF. For the CDR3, the DNA is TGTGCCAGCAGCTTAGGGTACGGGGGGGGCAATCAGCCCCAGCATTTT. Full variable domain (outside the CDR3, taken from reference TRBV7-9 and TRBJ1-5): DTGVSQNPRHKITKRGQNVTFRCDPISEHNRLYWYRQTLGQGPEFLTYFQNEAQLEKSRLLSDRFSAERPKGSFSTLEIQRTEQGDSAMYLCASSLGYGGGNQPQHFGDGTRLSIL.

The rearrangement uses TRBV7-9 and TRBJ1-6; D gene unclear. Per the germline V gene, CDR1 is SEHNR and CDR2 is FQNEAQ (reference sequence). This CDR3 comprises 9 residues. CDR3 in amino acids: CSVPSPLHF. The DNA of the CDR3 is TGTTCAGTCCCCTCACCCCTCCACTTT.

Here the CDR3 reads CASSLAGGEVGELFF. CDR3 bases: TGTGCCAGCAGCTTAGCAGGGGGCGAAGTCGGGGAGCTGTTTTTT. The V gene is TRBV7-9, the J gene TRBJ2-2; 7 bases are a match to TRBD1. J gave up 7 bases and V 0 bases, and 5 bases lay outside the gene matches. Germline assignment: CDR1 SEHNR and CDR2 FQNEAQ (reference sequence). The CDR3 sequence is 15 residues long.

This chain uses TRBV6-4 with TRBJ2-1; D possibly corresponds to TRBD2 (6 bases). Looked up from germline, CDR1 is MRHNA and CDR2 is SNTAGT. V dropped 1 base and J dropped 8 bases, with 9 bases sitting between them. The length of the CDR3 is 13 residues. CDR3 coding DNA: TGTGCCAGCAGTGACTTAACGGGAGATGAGCAGTTCTTC. This gives the protein CASSDLTGDEQFF.

This clone was detected only once. The chain recombines TRBV19 with TRBJ1-1; maybe TRBD1 (6 bases). The V end was cut by 4 bases, the J end by 1 base, with 10 bases between. Per the germline V gene, CDR1 is LNHDA and CDR2 is SQIVND (reference sequence). The CDR3 is made up of 14 amino acids. The CDR3 nucleotides read TGTGCCAGTAGTACCCGAGGGGGGAACACTGAAGCTTTCTTT. Its translation: CASSTRGGNTEAFF.

This sequence joins TRBV18 and TRBJ1-1; weak D call: TRBD1 (5 bases). The CDR3 covers 16 residues. The ends were cut back, 6 bases at V and 1 base at J, with 18 bases in the middle. CDR1 KGHSH and CDR2 LQKENI come from the germline V gene. CDR3 residues: CASSRSQGGSNTEAFF. The CDR3 bases are TGTGCCAGCTCCCGATCGCAGGGCGGCTCGAACACTGAAGCTTTCTTT.

V is TRBV6-1 and J is TRBJ1-1; a possible D gene is TRBD1 (6 bases). This CDR3 spans 12 amino acids. Trimming removed 2 bases at V and 11 bases at J, with 12 bases between. Germline CDR1 and CDR2: MNHNS and SASEGT. Here the CDR3 reads CASSEMERGAFF. The CDR3 nucleotides read TGTGCCAGCAGTGAAATGGAAAGGGGGGCTTTCTTT.

V and J are TRBV5-1 and TRBJ2-2; no clear D. Trimming removed 2 bases from V and 0 bases from J, with 5 bases in between. The germline V gene encodes CDR1 SGHRS and CDR2 YFSETQ. CDR3 length: 14 residues. The CDR3 DNA reads TGCGCCAGCAGCTTTACACCGAACACCGGGGAGCTGTTTTTT. Protein product: CASSFTPNTGELFF.

This rearrangement joins TRBV11-2 to TRBJ1-1; weak D call: TRBD1 (5 bases). Per germline, CDR1 SGHAT and CDR2 FQNNGV. Deletions cut 6 bases from V and 1 base from J, with 9 bases between. This CDR3 comprises 13 residues. CDR3 sequence reads: CASSPRENTEAFF. CDR3 sequence (DNA): TGTGCCAGCAGTCCCAGGGAGAACACTGAAGCTTTCTTT.

The chain has TRBV2 and TRBJ1-1; unclear D gene. The CDR3 sequence is 13 residues long. Deletions cut 4 bases from V and 4 bases from J, with 10 bases between. Germline assignment: CDR1 SNHLY and CDR2 FYNNEI. The CDR3: CASSAAGTTEAFF. Here the CDR3 DNA reads TGTGCCAGCAGTGCTGCAGGAACCACTGAAGCTTTCTTT.

V usage is TRBV9 and J usage is TRBJ2-1, with 8 nucleotides matching TRBD1. J was trimmed by 6 bases and V by 1 base; bases with no gene match: 12. This CDR3 spans 17 amino acids. Germline CDR1 reads SGDLS; CDR2 reads YYNGEE. The chain's CDR3 is CASSVRAQGAAFNEQFF. The CDR3 DNA reads as TGTGCCAGCAGCGTAAGAGCTCAGGGGGCGGCTTTCAATGAGCAGTTCTTC.

The chain has TRBV6-2 or TRBV6-3 and TRBJ2-3; 8 positions agree with TRBD2. The trim removed 1 base at V and 4 bases at J, leaving 10 bases unmatched. This CDR3 spans 17 amino acids. Per germline, CDR1 MNHEY and CDR2 SVGEGT. CDR3 DNA sequence: TGTGCCAGCAGTTACTTATCGACGGGGGGGCCCGCAGATACGCAGTATTTT. Translating it yields CASSYLSTGGPADTQYF.

The V gene is TRBV27, the J gene TRBJ1-6; a possible D gene is TRBD1 (6 bases). CDR3 length: 15 amino acids. The germline gives CDR1 MNHEY, CDR2 SMNVEV (reference sequence). V was shortened by 2 bases and J by 9 bases, with 14 bases between the two germline ends. CDR3 sequence reads: CASSLRGAIGSPLHF. The CDR3 region has the DNA TGTGCCAGCAGTTTACGGGGGGCAATCGGTTCACCCCTCCACTTT.

This rearrangement joins TRBV6-2 or TRBV6-3 to TRBJ2-3; D possibly matches TRBD1 or TRBD2 (6 bases each). This CDR3 has 16 residues. Trimming left V 0 bases short and J 6 bases short, with 16 bases between. Germline V CDR1 and CDR2: MNHEY, SVGEGT. Here the CDR3 reads CASSYSGQGGPDTQYF. CDR3 nucleotide sequence: TGTGCCAGCAGTTACTCCGGACAAGGGGGGCCCGATACGCAGTATTTT.

The chain employs TRBV5-6 and TRBJ1-2; 7 positions match TRBD1. J gave up 5 bases and V 3 bases, and 10 bases lay outside the gene matches. Looked up from germline, CDR1 is SGHDT and CDR2 is YYEEEE. This CDR3 has 15 amino acids. CDR3 coding DNA: TGTGCCAGCAGCTCATACAGGGGAGGTTCGTATGGCTACACCTTC. Translating gives CASSSYRGGSYGYTF.

The V call is TRBV9, the J call TRBJ2-5; 7 nucleotides line up with TRBD1. Germline V CDR1 and CDR2: SGDLS, YYNGEE. Germline trimming cut 4 bases from V and 5 bases from J; bases unmatched to any gene: 8. The CDR3 covers 14 residues. For the CDR3, the DNA is TGTGCCAGCAGCCCCTCGACAGGGATGGAGACCCAGTACTTC. This encodes CASSPSTGMETQYF.

This clone came up once. This chain joins TRBV5-1 and TRBJ2-7; TRBD2 is a possible D gene (7 bases). In germline, CDR1 is SGHRS, CDR2 YFSETQ. Trimming removed 6 bases at V and 3 bases at J, with 10 bases between. The CDR3 is made up of 12 amino acids. CDR3 region: CASTGGLYEQYF. The CDR3 nucleotides read TGCGCCAGCACCGGGGGGCTCTACGAGCAGTACTTC.

J is TRBJ2-2 and V is TRBV30; D possibly matches TRBD1 or TRBD2 (6 bases each). V was clipped by 8 bases and J by 5 bases, with 18 bases between them. This CDR3 contains 14 residues. The germline gives CDR1 GTSNPN, CDR2 SVGIG (reference sequence). CDR3 in DNA: TGTGCCGGGCCAGTGGGGGGCCGAACCGGGGAGCTGTTTTTT. Its translation: CAGPVGGRTGELFF.

The rearrangement joins TRBV4-3 to TRBJ2-4; 8 bases agree with TRBD1. The CDR3 has 14 amino acids. Germline lookup yields CDR1 LGHNA and CDR2 YSLEER. After removal of 1 base from V and 8 bases from J, the junction contained 4 bases not matched to a gene. Written as DNA, the CDR3 is TGCGCCAGCAGCCAAGTCAGGGGGCAACACATTCAGTACTTC. Translation gives CASSQVRGQHIQYF.

V and J are TRBV5-3 and TRBJ1-3, with a tentative D call TRBD1 (5 bases). TRBV5-3 is recorded as an ORF, its role being uncertain. V was clipped by 4 bases and J by 3 bases, with 11 bases between them. The CDR3 is made up of 14 amino acids. The CDR3 DNA sequence: TGTGCCAGAAGCAGGAGGGGAAGTGGAAACACCATATATTTT. As protein: CARSRRGSGNTIYF.

The chain combines TRBV19 with TRBJ2-1; 7 bases map to TRBD2. Germline values: CDR1 LNHDA, CDR2 SQIVND (reference sequence). This CDR3 region has 15 residues. The V and J ends lost 0 bases and 8 bases, in that order; junction bases with no gene match: 7. This CDR3 reads CASSIDLGGWYEQFF. The CDR3 DNA is TGTGCCAGTAGTATAGATCTGGGGGGGTGGTATGAGCAGTTCTTC.